This T cell receptor (beta chain) was sequenced for a study of Graves' ophthalmopathy and Graves' hyperthyroidism (dated by TCRdb to the late 2010s). Background for the entire study: Hyperthyroidism was considered stable if no progression to ophthalmopathy occurred within 18 months of follow-up. The study used signatures of the TCR beta repertoire to tell Graves' ophthalmopathy apart from Graves' hyperthyroidism and to predict which patients would progress to ophthalmopathy. In total, 135 blood samples were TCR-sequenced: fewer than 50 ophthalmopathy, under 80 hyperthyroidism and 17 hyperthyroidism-to-ophthalmopathy patients. To explore V-J signatures that distinguish ophthalmopathy from hyperthyroidism, a discovery set of about a hundred patients was enrolled, made up of approximately 45 with ophthalmopathy and some 60 with stable hyperthyroidism. An independent validation cohort comprised 18 hyperthyroidism patients and over 15 patients who later progressed from hyperthyroidism to ophthalmopathy. In about six hyperthyroidism patients, T-cell repertoires of thyroid tissue and blood were compared. After sampling, hyperthyroidism patients received methimazole starting at 30 mg daily, and ophthalmopathy patients received high-dose intravenous methylprednisolone. What the study reported, not specific to this receptor: In cross-validation, the 13-signature model distinguished ophthalmopathy from stable hyperthyroidism with roughly 90% sensitivity and about 81% specificity, and in the test set the corresponding values were approximately 80% and 75%. In validation, the model predicted ophthalmopathy progression with nearly 71% sensitivity and 72.22% specificity; fewer than 15 predicted patients were CT-confirmed with GO in a median of around 6 months. Sample size was not statistically predetermined, and group allocation was not concealed from the investigators. Most of the expanded thyroid clonotypes with a frequency above 0.001 were also detected in blood, and it was suggested that the thyroid immune response may be reflected by blood repertoires.

TCR beta CDR3 regions were amplified from RNA transcripts for repertoire sequencing. The first round of RT-PCR was done with HTBI primers and the Qiagen OneStep RT-PCR kit, and was followed by a second round of multiplex PCR, then size selection and purification. Libraries were sequenced on an Illumina HiSeq2000 using paired-end 100 bp reads. The authors' analysis ran thus. Reads were processed with SOAPnuke, discarding reads with adapters, uncalled bases, mean Phred below 15, or no exact constant-primer or identifier match. COPE v1.2.5 was used to merge high-quality paired reads. Clonotypes were defined as unique nucleotide sequences and were aligned to IMGT TRB V, D and J references using MiTCR v1.1. Only V-J combinations with frequency above 0.0001 were analysed, covering around 99% of repertoires. For each V-J combination, a TCR clonal expansion and chaos score was defined as F50 clonal expansion divided by the chaos observed in the TCRdist matrix. Welch's t-statistics and random forest were used to narrow the features down to around 13 V-J combinations, which were then fed into a naive Bayes classifier. Thyroid-blood repertoire similarity was quantified with the Morisita-Horn index. Starting from the raw public reads, TCRdb applied fastp trimming at Q25, assembled clones with MiXCR and retained in-frame beta chains. Every entry covers one CDR3 protein and lists the most common genes and DNA from its rows. The V and J calls follow TCRdb's processing rather than the paper's. This sample comprises some 1.1 million distinct CDR3 sequences, 35% to 40% of them detected only once. The ten largest clones capture more than 9.5% of the sample.

Patients with hyperthyroidism were aged 18 to 65 years, had been newly diagnosed, and had a disease duration of less than 2 months. Patients were excluded if they had other autoimmune diseases, uncontrolled infections, pregnancy or lactation. Diagnosis relied on clinical symptoms, serum thyroxine, TRAb, thyroid ultrasound and orbital computed tomography. Total RNA was extracted using Trizol reagent, and RNA quality was checked on an Agilent 2100 Bioanalyzer. This clonotype was counted ten times or more. What this receptor recognizes is not known. No much larger clone exists at a distance of one base, and base qualities are not known. Inclusive of the bounding cysteine and phenylalanine, the CDR3 is 14 residues long. Kept here is only the CDR3 DNA, which spans 42 bases and is read in frame from base 1. Between the V and J ends, shortened by 6 bases and 4 bases respectively, the junction contains 15 bases. CDR1 DFQATT and CDR2 SNEGSKA are derived from the germline V gene (reference sequence).

The material sequenced was peripheral blood or thyroid tissue (not recorded which). The chain was built from TRBV20-1 and TRBJ1-4; the best D guess is TRBD1, with 6 bases matching. The receptor was derived from an adult man with Graves' hyperthyroidism. In nucleotide form, the sequence is TGCAGTGCCCACGGAACAGGGAGTAATGAAAAACTGTTTTTT. Its protein is CSAHGTGSNEKLFF.